This T cell receptor beta chain comes out of a study of radiotherapy plus CTLA-4 blockade in lung cancer. Study-level results: Expansion of tumor-derived TCR clones was observed in blood after radiotherapy plus ipilimumab.

Focal radiation plus CTLA-4 blockade with ipilimumab was given to patients with chemo-refractory metastatic non-small-cell lung cancer. Sequencing was performed with immunoSEQ multiplex PCR; in TCRdb, only in-frame clones are kept and a portion is missing. The sample shows about 120,000 clones, around 90% of them seen only once. With regard to this clone: The antigen remains unidentified.

V gave up 5 bases and J gave up 8 bases; unmatched junction bases: 6. The CDR3 sequence is 15 residues long. Germline V gene data show CDR1 as MGHDK and CDR2 as SYGVNS. Sample: peripheral blood, taken from a patient treated with radiotherapy plus ipilimumab. V usage is TRBV25-1 and J usage is TRBJ1-4; TRBD1 matches at 12 bases. This receptor was identified in a human donor with non-small cell lung cancer that progressed on radiotherapy plus ipilimumab. The CDR3 is CASSNPGQGAEKLFF. The CDR3 nucleotides are TGTGCCAGCAGTAACCCGGGACAGGGGGCGGAAAAACTGTTTTTT.